This entry lists 20 T cell receptor beta chains sequenced from one sample in a study of T cell responses to AZD1222 COVID-19 vaccine. Generated by immunoSEQ multiplex PCR, the TCRdb table keeps only in-frame clones and is missing some. Of about 170,000 clones listed, roughly 90% were seen once; the top ten hold 1.5% to 2%. The sequencing used peripheral blood, collected on day 0 of AZD1222 vaccination. The receptors come from an adult in good health.

J is TRBJ2-2 and V is TRBV7-3, with D hard to call. CDR3 length equals 16 residues. Per the germline V gene, CDR1 is SGHTA and CDR2 is FQGTGA. Trimming removed 3 bases at V and 2 bases at J, with 13 bases between. DNA for the CDR3: TGTGCCAGCAGCTTCGAGTTGGCTACTAACACCGGGGAGCTGTTTTTT. The encoded protein is CASSFELATNTGELFF.

The V gene is TRBV5-1, the J gene TRBJ2-7, with 7 positions matching TRBD1. CDR3 length: 15 residues. Germline V gene lookup returns CDR1 SGHRS and CDR2 YFSETQ. The trim removed 4 bases at V and 2 bases at J, leaving 9 bases unmatched. The chain's CDR3 is CASSLRTGYAYEQYF. CDR3 coding DNA: TGCGCCAGCAGCCTCCGGACAGGTTATGCCTACGAGCAGTACTTC.

This rearrangement joins TRBV12-3 or TRBV12-4 to TRBJ1-2; no clear D gene. V was pared by 7 bases and J by 1 base, with 7 bases between. The CDR3 consists of 12 residues. The CDR3 here is CASTRVNYGYTF. The DNA for the CDR3 is TGTGCCAGCACCCGTGTTAACTATGGCTACACCTTC.

The CDR3 protein is CASSMYGQYNEQFF. DNA for the CDR3: TGTGCCAGTAGTATGTATGGTCAGTACAATGAGCAGTTCTTC. The chain uses TRBV19 and TRBJ2-1, with unresolved D. This CDR3 is 14 amino acids long. The V gene lost 3 bases and the J gene lost 4 bases, with 10 bases spanning the gap. Germline CDR1 LNHDA, CDR2 SQIVND (reference sequence).

The chain employs TRBV18 and TRBJ1-1; the match to TRBD1 covers 8 bases. J was trimmed by 1 base and V by 6 bases; bases with no gene match: 7. The germline CDR1 and CDR2 sequences are KGHSH and LQKENI. The CDR3 spans 15 residues. CDR3 region: CASSPMTGANTEAFF. In nucleotides, the CDR3 is TGTGCCAGCTCCCCGATGACAGGGGCGAACACTGAAGCTTTCTTT.

The chain recombines TRBV7-8 with TRBJ2-3; D gene unclear. Germline loops: CDR1 SGHVS, CDR2 FQNEAQ. The CDR3 contains 14 residues. The V end was cut by 1 base, the J end by 9 bases, with 14 bases between. The DNA of the CDR3 is TGTGCCAGCAGCTTAGATGTGGACCGTCTGACGCAGTATTTT. This gives the protein CASSLDVDRLTQYF.

CDR3 in amino acids: CASSPGGGTGAYEQYF. CDR3 DNA: TGTGCCAGCAGTCCCGGTGGTGGGACAGGGGCCTACGAGCAGTACTTC. The chain combines TRBV2 with TRBJ2-7, with TRBD1 matching 10 bases. V dropped 5 bases and J dropped 2; count of bases not matched to a gene: 9. CDR3 length equals 16 residues. The germline V gene has CDR1 SNHLY and CDR2 FYNNEI.

The chain recombines TRBV10-2 with TRBJ1-1; D gene unclear. The CDR3 is 13 residues long. Germline CDR1 WSHSY, CDR2 SAAADI. V lost 2 bases, J lost 4 bases, and 8 bases lay in between. The DNA for the CDR3 is TGCGCCAGCAGTGAGCCGGCTTTCACTGAAGCTTTCTTT. This sequence encodes CASSEPAFTEAFF.

The V gene is TRBV19, the J gene TRBJ1-2, with D tentatively TRBD1 (5 bases). The ends were cut back, 6 bases at V and 9 bases at J, with 20 bases in the middle. This CDR3 region has 14 residues. The germline gives CDR1 LNHDA, CDR2 SQIVND (reference sequence). CDR3 loop: CASSLGRGSTSYTF. The CDR3 DNA reads as TGTGCCAGTAGCCTGGGACGGGGATCGACCAGCTACACCTTC.

V is TRBV30 and J is TRBJ1-4, with 7 bases identical to TRBD1. This CDR3 region has 16 residues. The J segment lost 7 bases and the V segment lost 0 bases, leaving 11 bases of the junction unmatched. Germline V gene sequence: CDR1 GTSNPN, CDR2 SVGIG (reference sequence). CDR3 protein: CAWSVRGRTGREKLFF. The CDR3 nucleotides read TGTGCCTGGAGTGTAAGGGGCCGGACAGGACGTGAAAAACTGTTTTTT.

This clone has only one observation. This chain uses TRBV25-1 with TRBJ2-3, with unresolved D. This CDR3 has 15 residues. Trimming took off 2 bases at V and 4 bases at J, with 13 bases between the two ends. Per germline, CDR1 MGHDK and CDR2 SYGVNS. CDR3 in DNA: TGTGCCAGCAGTGAACCCCTCGGTCGGGCAGATACGCAGTATTTT. This gives the protein CASSEPLGRADTQYF.

V gene TRBV11-2 combines with J gene TRBJ1-6; D not certain. Germline loops: CDR1 SGHAT, CDR2 FQNNGV. Trimming cost V 4 bases and J 7 bases, with 17 bases left between them. This CDR3 has 16 amino acids. CDR3 coding DNA: TGTGCCAGCAGCTCCCTTGGAGGAAAGGACAATTCACCCCTCCACTTT. Its translation: CASSSLGGKDNSPLHF.

This chain links TRBV27 with TRBJ1-3; no firm D call. Germline CDR1 reads MNHEY; CDR2 reads SMNVEV (reference sequence). V lost 5 bases and J lost 1, with 9 bases in between. The CDR3 has 14 amino acids. The CDR3 bases are TGTGCCAGCAGTGAAAGGGCATCTGGAAACACCATATATTTT. Translated, it gives CASSERASGNTIYF.

This sequence joins TRBV18 and TRBJ1-3; 7 bases are a match to TRBD1. Germline V gene data show CDR1 as KGHSH and CDR2 as LQKENI. The CDR3 spans 13 residues. V shed 6 bases, J shed 5 bases, and the junction held 4 bases outside the gene matches. CDR3 protein: CASSWDSRNTIYF. CDR3 sequence (DNA): TGTGCCAGCTCTTGGGACAGCCGAAACACCATATATTTT.

The chain uses TRBV18 and TRBJ2-7, with D maybe TRBD1 (6 bases). This CDR3 comprises 15 residues. Germline V lookup: CDR1 KGHSH, CDR2 LQKENI. V dropped 0 bases and J dropped 2 bases, with 11 bases sitting between them. CDR3: CASSPPDSSAYEQYF. CDR3 DNA: TGTGCCAGCTCACCACCGGACAGCTCAGCCTACGAGCAGTACTTC.

The genes are TRBV4-3 and TRBJ2-3; no firm D call. The CDR3 consists of 15 residues. Germline loops: CDR1 LGHNA, CDR2 YSLEER. V was pared by 3 bases and J by 0 bases, with 10 bases between. The CDR3 region is CASSHDSSSTDTQYF. The DNA for the CDR3 is TGCGCCAGCAGCCATGATAGCTCTAGCACAGATACGCAGTATTTT.

The chain recombines TRBV5-1 with TRBJ2-2; D uncertain. The length of the CDR3 is 13 residues. Germline CDR1 is SGHRS and CDR2 is YFSETQ. V was trimmed by 4 bases and J by 6 bases, leaving 10 bases between them. The CDR3 reads CASSQTTPGELFF. CDR3 coding DNA: TGCGCCAGCAGCCAAACTACCCCCGGGGAGCTGTTTTTT.

The V gene is TRBV5-6, the J gene TRBJ2-1; 9 positions agree with TRBD2. V trimming: 1 base; J trimming: 4 bases; junction bases outside the gene matches: 12. The germline V gene has CDR1 SGHDT and CDR2 YYEEEE. This CDR3 contains 18 residues. The CDR3 is CASSLSLNSGSMYNEQFF. The CDR3, as DNA: TGTGCCAGCAGCTTGTCTCTAAATAGCGGGAGTATGTACAATGAGCAGTTCTTC.

This sequence joins TRBV6-6 and TRBJ2-1; D gene ambiguous. V lost 3 bases and J lost 4, with 16 bases in between. This CDR3 comprises 16 residues. Germline V CDR1 and CDR2: MNHNY, SVGAGI (reference sequence). As DNA, the CDR3 is TGTGCCAGCAGTTATAGGAGCCGCGATCTTTACAATGAGCAGTTCTTC. Protein: CASSYRSRDLYNEQFF.

This chain links TRBV4-2 with TRBJ2-7; 13 bases map to TRBD2. V shed 2 bases and J 2 bases; nucleotides not matched to a gene: 6. Germline V gene lookup returns CDR1 LGHNA and CDR2 YNFKEQ. The CDR3 is made up of 17 amino acids. CDR3 residues: CASSQIGGTSGTYEQYF. In nucleotides, the CDR3 is TGTGCCAGCAGCCAAATAGGTGGGACTAGCGGGACCTACGAGCAGTACTTC.